This TCR beta chain was identified during a study of control samples from healthy donors and cancer patients (dated by TCRdb to 2020 to 2022). V is pared back by 11 bases and J by 3 bases, with 22 bases lying between the germline termini. From the cysteine through the phenylalanine, the CDR3 covers 15 amino acids. This entry keeps only the CDR3 DNA: 45 bases, framed from base 1. Based on the germline V gene (reference sequence), the CDR1 and CDR2 sequences are LNHDA and SQIVND. Receptor libraries were prepared by the immunoSEQ multiplex PCR assay. TCRdb re-hosts the immuneACCESS table, in-frame sequences only. Its copies lack some clones; in the studies checked, an unresolved V gene accounts for under half of them, and the cause for the rest is not known. A total of tens of thousands of clones appear in this sample, 91% of them only once. Together, the top ten hold more than 20% of the sample. This clone occurred a few times. It has no known antigen specificity. Base qualities are not recorded, but no much larger clone differs from it by a single base.

Sequenced input: PBMCs. This chain joins TRBV19 to TRBJ1-1; no D gene call is confident. The receptor comes from a woman between 40 and 55 years old with head and neck cancer. The CDR3 loop reads CAVKGSFIRHTEAFF. Read as DNA, the sequence is TGTGCCGTGAAAGGTTCTTTTATTCGACACACTGAAGCTTTCTTT.